This TCR beta chain comes out of a study of breast tumors, draining lymph nodes, adjacent tissues. Breast cancer patients provided tissue from their axillary draining lymph nodes. The germline V gene has CDR1 LNHDA and CDR2 SQIVND (reference sequence). The CDR3 is 10 amino acids long, termini counted. Study-level points and caveats: Data only fit, rather than demonstrated, lymph node origin of most tumor T cells. Findings are consistent with lymph node origin and intratumoral expansion of most tumor T cells. Luminal-like breast cancer showed significantly greater tumor-nontumor repertoire similarity than basal-like breast cancer did. Tumor TCR diversity was below lymph nodes but above nontumor tissue.

As to this clonotype: Its antigen is not identified. The conserved phenylalanine or tryptophan is not found at the CDR3 terminus, so this likely reflects a read error. The DNA is omitted, as the CDR3 cannot be located on it reliably, and the CDR3 follows TCRdb's listing.

TCRdb re-called the multiplex PCR reads with MiXCR, one entry per CDR3 protein. The table records approximately 210,000 distinct CDR3 sequences, 34% of them present only once. Sequenced material: axillary lymph node tissue. The rearrangement uses TRBV19 and TRBJ1-3; the DNA was not used to check the table's D call, TRBD1. This TCR was recovered from a female donor with breast cancer. Some clones in this sample may be carry-over from other donors' samples. The CDR3 sequence: CASHYGQGNT.